These 30 T cell receptor beta chains came from one sample sequenced in a study of shared clonotypes between healthy human individuals. CD45RO negativity and positive selection for CCR7 defined naive CD8 cells, a population that excluded terminally differentiated effector memory CD45RA+ cells. The table came from immunoSEQ multiplex PCR; TCRdb's copy has only in-frame clones and leaves some out. This table has millions of clones, about 95% appearing once. Specimen: naive CD8+ T cells sorted from blood. Receptors were obtained from a man between 18 and 35 years old in good health.

This sequence joins TRBV5-6 and TRBJ1-4, with D hard to call. Trimming cost V 5 bases and J 8 bases, with 13 bases left between them. Germline V gives CDR1 SGHDT, CDR2 YYEEEE. The CDR3 length is 13 residues. Here the CDR3 DNA reads TGTGCCAGCAGTACGACCATGGGAGAAAAACTGTTTTTT. This codes for CASSTTMGEKLFF.

On this clone: The sample holds other DNA sequences that translate to the same CDR3. The chain has TRBV6-5 and TRBJ2-2, with D hard to call. The V gene lost 2 bases and the J gene lost 5 bases, with 9 bases spanning the gap. The V gene's germline CDR1 is MNHEY and CDR2 SVGAGI. This CDR3 is 14 amino acids long. CDR3 sequence (DNA): TGTGCCAGCAGTTACATCGGCGGAACCGGGGAGCTGTTTTTT. This encodes CASSYIGGTGELFF.

CDR3 in amino acids: CASSLEQGPDTQYF. The CDR3 DNA follows: TGTGCCAGCAGCTTGGAACAGGGCCCAGATACGCAGTATTTT. V usage is TRBV5-5 and J usage is TRBJ2-3, with a weak D call TRBD1 (6 bases). This CDR3 spans 14 amino acids. Germline assignment: CDR1 SGHKS and CDR2 YYEKEE (reference sequence). V was trimmed by 0 bases and J by 4 bases, leaving 9 bases between them.

The chain has TRBV29-1 and TRBJ2-4; D uncertain. Trimming took off 4 bases at V and 10 bases at J, with 8 bases between the two ends. The CDR3 totals 10 residues. The V gene's germline CDR1 is SQVTM and CDR2 ANQGSEA. The chain's CDR3 is CSVGTPIQYF. The CDR3 nucleotides are TGCAGCGTTGGTACACCAATTCAGTACTTC.

The chain couples TRBV5-5 to TRBJ2-7; either TRBD1 or TRBD2 may fit D (6 bases each). The CDR3 is made up of 13 amino acids. The V gene's germline CDR1 is SGHKS and CDR2 YYEKEE (reference sequence). Trimming removed 4 bases at V and 7 bases at J, with 15 bases between. The CDR3, as DNA: TGTGCCAGCAGCCGGGGGCAGGGTTGGGAGCAGTACTTC. Protein sequence: CASSRGQGWEQYF.

This clone was picked up one time. This chain links TRBV28 with TRBJ2-7; 9 positions agree with TRBD1. The junction had 10 bases not matched to a gene; V was cut back by 4 bases and J by 3 bases. From germline, CDR1 is MDHEN and CDR2 SYDVKM. The CDR3 is 16 amino acids. As DNA, the CDR3 is TGTGCCAGCAGTTCGATACAGGGGGCGGGCTACTACGAGCAGTACTTC. This codes for CASSSIQGAGYYEQYF. The variable domain in full, completed from reference TRBV28 and TRBJ2-7, reads DVKVTQSSRYLVKRTGEKVFLECVQDMDHENMFWYRQDPGLGLRLIYFSYDVKMKEKGDIPEGYSVSREKKERFSLILESASTNQTSMYLCASSSIQGAGYYEQYFGPGTRLTVT.

The rearrangement uses TRBV5-6 and TRBJ1-4; the D gene is possibly TRBD1 (5 bases). With 4 bases removed from V and 0 bases from J, the gap between germline ends came to 22 bases. Germline V gives CDR1 SGHDT, CDR2 YYEEEE. The CDR3 extends over 19 amino acids. The CDR3 loop reads CASSGGGIPDSATNEKLFF. The CDR3 nucleotides read TGTGCCAGCAGCGGTGGGGGGATTCCGGACTCCGCAACTAATGAAAAACTGTTTTTT. Filled out from reference TRBV5-6 and TRBJ1-4, the complete variable domain reads DAGVTQSPTHLIKTRGQQVTLRCSPKSGHDTVSWYQQALGQGPQFIFQYYEEEERQRGNFPDRFSGHQFPNYSSELNVNALLLGDSALYLCASSGGGIPDSATNEKLFFGSGTQLSVL.

The chain combines TRBV6-1 with TRBJ2-7; no reliable D call. V was trimmed by 0 bases and J by 3 bases, leaving 15 bases between them. There are 16 residues in the CDR3. In germline, CDR1 is MNHNS, CDR2 SASEGT. CDR3 in amino acids: CASSEARRHLGYEQYF. The DNA of the CDR3 is TGTGCCAGCAGTGAAGCGAGACGACATCTGGGCTACGAGCAGTACTTC.

This clone has a single count. The V call is TRBV12-2, the J call TRBJ2-7; the table's D call TRBD2 went unverified against the DNA. TRBV12-2 is designated a pseudogene. The CDR3 is made up of 18 amino acids. CDR3 region: CASRRRRLAGGPSGEQYF. The CDR3 DNA reads TGTGCAAGTCGCCGCCGCAGGCTAGCGGGAGGGCCCTCGGGTGAGCAGTACTTC.

This chain connects TRBV19 to TRBJ2-5, with 7 bases that match TRBD1. The germline V gene encodes CDR1 LNHDA and CDR2 SQIVND (reference sequence). The CDR3 has 14 amino acids. V shed 9 bases and J 2 bases; nucleotides not matched to a gene: 9. The CDR3 reads CASSLLGQQETQYF. The DNA of the CDR3 is TGTGCCAGCAGTCTGTTGGGACAGCAAGAGACCCAGTACTTC.

The count of this clone is one. The rearrangement uses TRBV19 and TRBJ1-2, with TRBD1 matching 9 bases. Germline-derived CDR1 and CDR2 are LNHDA and SQIVND (reference sequence). The J segment lost 5 bases and the V segment lost 2 bases, leaving 9 bases of the junction unmatched. The CDR3 is made up of 16 amino acids. The CDR3 nucleotides are TGTGCCAGTAGTATAAAGGGACAGGGAGTTTTTTATGGCTACACCTTC. This sequence encodes CASSIKGQGVFYGYTF.

The chain recombines TRBV4-1 with TRBJ1-2; D is uncertain. Trimming left V 4 bases short and J 4 bases short, with 10 bases between. The CDR3 is 13 amino acids. The V gene's germline CDR1 is MGHRA and CDR2 YSYEKL. The CDR3 DNA reads TGCGCCAGCAGCCTACCGGGGAGCTATGGCTACACCTTC. Protein product: CASSLPGSYGYTF.

About this clone itself: Other nucleotide sequences in the sample specify the same CDR3. The CDR3 region has the DNA TGTGCCAGCAGTTCCGGGACACTGGGGGAGACCCAGTACTTC. It is translated as CASSSGTLGETQYF. The V and J genes are TRBV27 and TRBJ2-5; possibly TRBD1 for D (6 bases). CDR3 length: 14 amino acids. Between the trimmed V and J ends, which lost 4 bases and 5 bases, there was a span of 14 bases. CDR1 and CDR2 (germline): MNHEY, SMNVEV (reference sequence).

The chain uses TRBV4-1 and TRBJ2-3; TRBD1 matches 7 bases. V dropped 0 bases and J dropped 2; count of bases not matched to a gene: 5. CDR3 length equals 16 residues. Germline assignment: CDR1 MGHRA and CDR2 YSYEKL. The CDR3 spells CASSQERQGPTDTQYF. The CDR3 DNA reads TGCGCCAGCAGCCAAGAACGACAGGGTCCCACAGATACGCAGTATTTT.

The V and J genes are TRBV6-1 and TRBJ2-3; 7 bases match TRBD2. The trim removed 1 base at V and 4 bases at J, leaving 5 bases unmatched. The CDR3 totals 15 residues. Germline V gives CDR1 MNHNS, CDR2 SASEGT. CDR3: CASSEGGGWADTQYF. For the CDR3, the DNA is TGTGCCAGCAGTGAAGGGGGAGGGTGGGCAGATACGCAGTATTTT.

This chain uses TRBV4-1 with TRBJ1-4; TRBD1 matches at 8 bases. The CDR3 is made up of 16 amino acids. The ends lost 4 bases at V and 7 bases at J; junction bases unmatched: 11. Germline values: CDR1 MGHRA, CDR2 YSYEKL. CDR3 sequence reads: CASSPRDRLGSEKLFF. The DNA of the CDR3 is TGCGCCAGCAGCCCTCGGGACAGGCTAGGATCTGAAAAACTGTTTTTT.

The gene calls are TRBV7-2 and TRBJ2-1, with D unresolved. This CDR3 is 17 amino acids long. Germline lookup yields CDR1 SGHTA and CDR2 FQGNSA. The V end was cut by 5 bases, the J end by 0 bases, with 17 bases between. This CDR3 is CASSTPGPRSSYNEQFF. The CDR3 coding sequence is TGTGCCAGCAGCACCCCCGGACCCAGGAGCTCCTACAATGAGCAGTTCTTC.

J is TRBJ2-1 and V is TRBV30; 9 bases map to TRBD2. The CDR3 spans 18 residues. Germline CDR1 and CDR2: GTSNPN and SVGIG (reference sequence). Trimming removed 0 bases from V and 0 bases from J; junction bases left unmatched: 9. Here the CDR3 reads CAWSVMLAGPVSYNEQFF. The CDR3 coding sequence is TGTGCCTGGAGTGTAATGCTAGCGGGGCCGGTCTCCTACAATGAGCAGTTCTTC.

V usage is TRBV28 and J usage is TRBJ2-1, with D hard to call. Germline CDR1 is MDHEN and CDR2 is SYDVKM. Trimming cost V 5 bases and J 8 bases, with 22 bases left between them. The CDR3 is 16 amino acids. The CDR3 region has the DNA TGTGCCAGCAGTGCCGCCCCGGCGCTCCCGGATCATGAGCAGTTCTTC. Its translation: CASSAAPALPDHEQFF.

With regard to this clone: This sample includes further DNA sequences coding for the same CDR3. The chain carries TRBV5-1 and TRBJ1-2; 10 bases line up with TRBD1. V lost 4 bases and J lost 6; bases outside the gene matches: 3. Germline CDR1 SGHRS, CDR2 YFSETQ. The CDR3 length is 13 residues. For the CDR3, the DNA is TGCGCCAGCAGCCTTGGACAGGGGGATGGCTACACCTTC. It is translated as CASSLGQGDGYTF. Variable domain in full (rest from reference TRBV5-1 and TRBJ1-2): KAGVTQTPRYLIKTRGQQVTLSCSPISGHRSVSWYQQTPGQGLQFLFEYFSETQRNKGNFPGRFSGRQFSNSRSEMNVSTLELGDSALYLCASSLGQGDGYTFGSGTRLTVV.

Note on this clone: This sample also contains other DNA sequences that code for the same CDR3. V is TRBV6-5 and J is TRBJ2-7; D ambiguous. CDR1 is MNHEY and CDR2 is SVGAGI in the germline V gene. V was trimmed by 6 bases and J by 0 bases, leaving 6 bases between them. This CDR3 is 12 amino acids long. The DNA for the CDR3 is TGTGCCAGCAGCCCCTCCTCCTACGAGCAGTACTTC. It is translated as CASSPSSYEQYF.

This chain connects TRBV7-6 to TRBJ1-4; D call uncertain. The germline V gene encodes CDR1 SGHVS and CDR2 FNYEAQ. This CDR3 spans 15 amino acids. V was pared by 5 bases and J by 5 bases, with 15 bases between. In nucleotides, the CDR3 is TGTGCCAGCAGCCCCGGCGGGATACTAAATGAAAAACTGTTTTTT. As protein: CASSPGGILNEKLFF.

This clone occurred once. The rearrangement joins TRBV5-4 to TRBJ2-7; possibly TRBD2 for D (6 bases). Germline assignment: CDR1 SGHNT and CDR2 YYREEE (reference sequence). The length of the CDR3 is 14 residues. V was cut by 3 bases and J by 1 base, with 11 bases left in between. The CDR3 nucleotides are TGTGCCAGCAGCTGGGAGGATGGGTCCTACGAGCAGTACTTC. Residues: CASSWEDGSYEQYF.

In regard to this clone: Other DNA sequences in the same sample also yield this CDR3. The chain links TRBV7-9 to TRBJ1-5; no reliable D call. The CDR3 loop spans 14 amino acids. Germline V lookup: CDR1 SEHNR, CDR2 FQNEAQ (reference sequence). Trimming cost V 5 bases and J 3 bases, with 11 bases left between them. CDR3 in amino acids: CASSLDASNQPQHF. In DNA, the CDR3 is TGTGCCAGCAGCCTCGACGCGTCCAATCAGCCCCAGCATTTT.

The chain recombines TRBV5-1 with TRBJ2-7, with D unresolved. Germline V gene sequence: CDR1 SGHRS, CDR2 YFSETQ. The CDR3 is 13 residues long. V was clipped by 0 bases and J by 5 bases, with 9 bases between them. CDR3 DNA sequence: TGCGCCAGCAGCTTGGCAAGTCTCCACGAGCAGTACTTC. This gives the protein CASSLASLHEQYF.

V gene TRBV4-1 combines with J gene TRBJ1-1; no clear D gene. Per germline, CDR1 MGHRA and CDR2 YSYEKL. The V and J ends lost 5 bases and 1 base respectively, with 14 bases between them. The CDR3 runs to 15 residues. The DNA for the CDR3 is TGCGCCAGCAGCTTACGGACCGGATCGAACACTGAAGCTTTCTTT. This sequence encodes CASSLRTGSNTEAFF.

Here the CDR3 DNA reads TGTGCCAGCAGCGTTAGGGGACTAGCGGCTAGCACAGATACGCAGTATTTT. Its protein product is CASSVRGLAASTDTQYF. The chain recombines TRBV13 with TRBJ2-3; TRBD2 matches at 11 bases. Germline V gene data show CDR1 as PRHDT and CDR2 as FYEKMQ (reference sequence). The CDR3 contains 17 residues. J lost 0 bases, V lost 5 bases, and 7 bases had no gene match.

The chain uses TRBV6-6 and TRBJ2-7; TRBD1 might be the D (6 bases). CDR3 length: 15 amino acids. V was cut by 6 bases and J by 4 bases, with 19 bases left in between. The germline CDR1 and CDR2 sequences are MNHNY and SVGAGI (reference sequence). The CDR3 DNA sequence: TGTGCCAGCAGCCAAACAGGGAACGGTTTTTACGAGCAGTACTTC. It translates to CASSQTGNGFYEQYF.

The chain is built from TRBV5-6 and TRBJ1-5, with D possibly being TRBD1 (5 bases). V lost 1 base and J 0 bases, leaving 11 bases between the germline ends. The V gene's germline CDR1 is SGHDT and CDR2 YYEEEE. The CDR3 is 16 amino acids. The CDR3 is CASSLRTPYSNQPQHF. DNA of the CDR3: TGTGCCAGCAGCTTGAGGACACCCTATAGCAATCAGCCCCAGCATTTT.

The chain carries TRBV27 and TRBJ2-1; tentative D call: TRBD2 (5 bases). There are 15 residues in the CDR3. CDR1 and CDR2 (germline): MNHEY, SMNVEV (reference sequence). V shed 1 base and J shed 2 bases, with 9 bases lying between them. CDR3: CASSLLGEAYNEQFF. In DNA form, the CDR3 reads TGTGCCAGCAGTTTATTGGGAGAAGCCTACAATGAGCAGTTCTTC.